This T cell receptor (beta chain) was sequenced for a study of response to subunit inactivated influenza vaccine. Many counts were recorded for this clonotype. One entry per CDR3 protein results from TCRdb running MiXCR on the RT-PCR reads. Here the sample spans about 520,000 distinct CDR3 sequences, approximately 7.2% being singletons. The CDR3 totals 15 residues. V gave up 0 bases and J gave up 3 bases, with 9 bases separating them. Germline CDR1 SGHRS, CDR2 YFSETQ. The source material was PBMCs from blood, sampled approximately 25 months after vaccination. The chain is built from TRBV5-1 and TRBJ2-2; weak D call: TRBD1 (5 bases). This sequence originates from a man aged 45-69 years who received an inactivated influenza vaccine. CDR3 loop: CASSLDRPDTGELFF. The CDR3 DNA reads as TGCGCCAGCAGCTTGGACAGGCCGGACACCGGGGAGCTGTTTTTT.